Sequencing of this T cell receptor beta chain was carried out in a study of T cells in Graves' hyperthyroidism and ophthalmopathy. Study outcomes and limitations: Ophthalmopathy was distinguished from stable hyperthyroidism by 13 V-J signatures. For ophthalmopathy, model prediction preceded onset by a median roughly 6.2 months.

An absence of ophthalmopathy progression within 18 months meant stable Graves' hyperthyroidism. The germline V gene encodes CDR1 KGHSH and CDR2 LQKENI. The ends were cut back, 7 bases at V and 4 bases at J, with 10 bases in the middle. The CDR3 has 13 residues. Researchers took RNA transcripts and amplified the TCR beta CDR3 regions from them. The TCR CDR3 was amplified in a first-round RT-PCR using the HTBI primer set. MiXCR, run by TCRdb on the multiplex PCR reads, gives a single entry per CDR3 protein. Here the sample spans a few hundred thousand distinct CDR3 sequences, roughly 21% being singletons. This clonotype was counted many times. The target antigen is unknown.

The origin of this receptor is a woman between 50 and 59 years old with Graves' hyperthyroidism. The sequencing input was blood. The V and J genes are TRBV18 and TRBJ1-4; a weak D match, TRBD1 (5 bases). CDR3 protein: CASLRGNNEKLFF. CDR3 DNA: TGTGCCAGCTTGCGGGGCAATAATGAAAAACTGTTTTTT.